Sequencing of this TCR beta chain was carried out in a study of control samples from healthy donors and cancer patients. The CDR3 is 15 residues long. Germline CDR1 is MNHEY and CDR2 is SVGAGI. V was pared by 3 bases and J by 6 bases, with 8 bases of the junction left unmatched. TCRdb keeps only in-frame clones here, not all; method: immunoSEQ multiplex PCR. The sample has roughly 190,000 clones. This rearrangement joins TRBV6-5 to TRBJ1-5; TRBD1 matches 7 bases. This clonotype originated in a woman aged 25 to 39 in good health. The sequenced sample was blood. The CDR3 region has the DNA TGTGCCAGCAGTTATTCGGCAGGGGGACTTCAGCCCCAGCATTTT. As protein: CASSYSAGGLQPQHF.